This T cell receptor (beta chain) was sequenced during a study of shared clonotypes between healthy human individuals (dated by TCRdb to between 2020 and 2021). Broadly, across the study: The cohort comprised two women and three men aged 18 to 49 years. Per donor, three plates each were used for CD4 naive and CD4 memory, two for CD8 naive, and one for CD8 memory. To estimate repertoire size and how much clonotype sharing occurs between individuals, the study deeply sequenced the blood TCR repertoires of roughly 5 healthy adults. To increase sequencing depth and limit assay-specific biases, TCR repertoire library preparation and sequencing were carried out by different laboratories using diverse techniques. Between about 0.8 and 9 billion PBMCs per donor were obtained by leukapheresis. General study outcomes and caveats: Pairwise subsampling led to the expectation that sequencing depth would affect the degree of clonotype sharing among donors. Sampling was limited to blood, and TCR repertoires in tissue likely differ from TCR repertoires in blood. The genetic and exposure-history diversity represented was limited by the small number of donors. Rarefaction of sorted-subset datasets indicated incomplete sequencing despite the large sequencing depth. About 5% of naive CD4, roughly 3.6% of naive CD8, roughly 2.5% of memory CD4, and about 0.4% of memory CD8 clonotypes were shared across a few donors. Naive subsets generally had larger estimated clonotype richness than memory subsets did. Compared with non-shared clonotypes, clonotypes shared by all four sorted-subset donors had higher generation probabilities.

Using the deep immunoSEQ assay, multiplex PCR amplified TCR CDR3 regions from genomic DNA. Extracted genomic DNA from each cell subset was distributed evenly across all wells of several immunoSEQ 96-well plates, and each plate was treated as a replicate. Each replicate PCR for sorted subsets received about 210 ng genomic DNA, equal to about 29,000 T cell genomes. The purified libraries were quantified using a Qubit 3.0 fluorometer, sized with a Bioanalyzer 2100, and then quantified again using the KAPA Library Quantification kit. A separate single-read 150-cycle Illumina NextSeq 550 flow cell was used to sequence each immunoSEQ 96-well plate. Concerning the study's data processing: Because only junctional sequences without quality scores were contained in the immunoSEQ output, filtering matching that applied to full-length reads could not be performed. Sequences were annotated with PyIR, a Python wrapper for IgBLAST v1.9, and V/J genes and CDR3 were assigned using IMGT germline references. Any read was removed if the V/J assignment was weak (E-value above 1e-6), the CDR3 was missing, or the read contained stop codons, out-of-frame junctions, or ambiguous translated residues. A V3J clonotype was defined by an identical inferred V gene, J gene, and CDR3 amino acid sequence. Percentage overlap between repertoires was computed as shared unique clonotypes divided by the size of the smaller repertoire. Richness of each repertoire was evaluated using RTK rarefaction, the Chao1 estimator, and Recon v2.1 estimates of unobserved clonotypes. OLGA was used to compute generation probabilities for all TCRbeta clonotypes that the gDNA method yielded from a few donors. The source is immuneACCESS, and TCRdb retained only in-frame sequences with V and J called. Part of the clones is not carried over; for the studies checked, unresolved V genes explain less than half of this, and the remainder is unexplained. V and J calls and clone size are copied from that table; D and trimming were computed from the DNA. The sample data list over a million clones, and about 70% of these were observed just once. The top ten clones comprise over 1.3% of the sample.

From a lookup of the germline V gene, CDR1 and CDR2 are SGHVS and FQNEAQ. The CDR3 goes from the cysteine to the phenylalanine over 16 residues. Of all the DNA, just the CDR3 is kept, 48 bases in frame from base 1. The germline V end is reduced by 5 bases and the J end by 0 bases; junction bases left unmatched: 8. In this sample, this clone turned up a few times. The antigen it binds to is not known. No much larger clone is present one base from it, and per-base qualities are unavailable. Healthy HIV-negative adults with no recently reported acute infections or vaccinations were included as donors. All donors were Caucasian adults living in Nashville, Tennessee, USA. Magnetic negative selection was used to enrich CD4+ T cells, after which naive cells were positively selected on CD45RA and the negative fraction became the memory subset. Blood was collected by leukapheresis, and PBMCs were isolated by Ficoll-Histopaque density gradient centrifugation and then cryopreserved in liquid nitrogen vapor phase. Analytical flow cytometry was used to check the purity and quantity of every magnetically sorted T cell population. Genomic DNA was isolated from each sorted fraction and quantified by UV absorbance on a Nanodrop 2000c.

Sequencing input: memory CD4+ T cells sorted from blood. What the cell subset or site label conveys for this sample: CD45RA-negative fraction. The rearrangement joined TRBV7-8 to TRBJ2-3; 7 junctional bases match TRBD1. This receptor was identified in a man younger than 35 in good health. The sequenced DNA: TGTGCCAGCAGCAACGGACAGGCGCAGAGCACAGATACGCAGTATTTT. Translated, this is CASSNGQAQSTDTQYF.